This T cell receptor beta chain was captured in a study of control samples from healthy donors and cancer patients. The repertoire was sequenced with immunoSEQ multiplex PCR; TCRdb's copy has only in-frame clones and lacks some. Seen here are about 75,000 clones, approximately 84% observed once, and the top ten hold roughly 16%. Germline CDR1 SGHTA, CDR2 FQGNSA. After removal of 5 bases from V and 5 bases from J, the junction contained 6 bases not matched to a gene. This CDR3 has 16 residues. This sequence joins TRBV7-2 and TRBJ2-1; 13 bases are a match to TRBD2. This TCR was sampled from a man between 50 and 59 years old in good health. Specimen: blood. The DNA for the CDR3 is TGTGCCAGCAGCGTGGTGGGACTAGCGGGAAACAATGAGCAGTTCTTC. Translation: CASSVVGLAGNNEQFF.